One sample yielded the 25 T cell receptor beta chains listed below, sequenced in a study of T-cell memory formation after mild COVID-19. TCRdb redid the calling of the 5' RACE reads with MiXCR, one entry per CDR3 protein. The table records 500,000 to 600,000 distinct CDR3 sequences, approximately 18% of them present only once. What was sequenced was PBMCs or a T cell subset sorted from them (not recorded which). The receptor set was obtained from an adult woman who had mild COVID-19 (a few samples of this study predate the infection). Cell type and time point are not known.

CDR3 sequence: CASSLEGTRDTQYF. Written as DNA, the CDR3 is TGTGCCAGCAGCTTAGAAGGGACTCGTGATACGCAGTATTTT. The rearrangement joins TRBV7-3 to TRBJ2-3; tentative D call: TRBD2 (6 bases). Trimming took 2 bases from V and 6 from J, leaving 12 bases between them. This CDR3 region has 14 residues. CDR1 is SGHTA, CDR2 FQGTGA, per germline.

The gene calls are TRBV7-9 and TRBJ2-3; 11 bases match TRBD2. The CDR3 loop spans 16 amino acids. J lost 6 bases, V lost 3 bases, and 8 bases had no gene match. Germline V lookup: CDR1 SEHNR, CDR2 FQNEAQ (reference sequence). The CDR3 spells CASSLKLAGESDTQYF. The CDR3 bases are TGTGCCAGCAGCTTGAAACTAGCGGGAGAGTCGGATACGCAGTATTTT. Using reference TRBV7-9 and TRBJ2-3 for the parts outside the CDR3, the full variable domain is DTGVSQNPRHKITKRGQNVTFRCDPISEHNRLYWYRQTLGQGPEFLTYFQNEAQLEKSRLLSDRFSAERPKGSFSTLEIQRTEQGDSAMYLCASSLKLAGESDTQYFGPGTRLTVL.

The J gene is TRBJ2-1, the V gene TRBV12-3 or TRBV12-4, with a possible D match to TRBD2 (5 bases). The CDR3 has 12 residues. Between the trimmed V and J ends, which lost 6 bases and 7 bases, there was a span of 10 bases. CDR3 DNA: TGTGCCAGCAGACCTCCGGGGAATGAGCAGTTCTTC. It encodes CASRPPGNEQFF.

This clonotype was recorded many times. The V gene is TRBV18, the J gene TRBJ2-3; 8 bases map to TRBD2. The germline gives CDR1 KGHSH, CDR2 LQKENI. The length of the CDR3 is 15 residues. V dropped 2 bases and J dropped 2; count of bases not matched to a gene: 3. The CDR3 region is CASSPGGGPTDTQYF. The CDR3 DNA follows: TGTGCCAGCTCACCAGGCGGGGGGCCCACAGATACGCAGTATTTT.

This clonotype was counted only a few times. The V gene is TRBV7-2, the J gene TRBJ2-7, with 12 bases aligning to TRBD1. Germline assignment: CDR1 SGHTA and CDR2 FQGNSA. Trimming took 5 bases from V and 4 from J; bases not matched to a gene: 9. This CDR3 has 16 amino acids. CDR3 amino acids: CASSRTWGQGAYEQYF. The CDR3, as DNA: TGTGCCAGCAGCCGGACGTGGGGACAGGGGGCTTACGAGCAGTACTTC.

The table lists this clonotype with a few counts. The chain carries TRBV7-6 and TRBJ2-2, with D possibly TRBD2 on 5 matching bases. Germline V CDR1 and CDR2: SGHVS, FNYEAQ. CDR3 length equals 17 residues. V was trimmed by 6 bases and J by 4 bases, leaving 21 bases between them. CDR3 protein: CASSPGRARTGTGELFF. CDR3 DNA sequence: TGTGCCAGCAGTCCCGGGCGGGCCCGAACCGGCACCGGGGAGCTGTTTTTT.

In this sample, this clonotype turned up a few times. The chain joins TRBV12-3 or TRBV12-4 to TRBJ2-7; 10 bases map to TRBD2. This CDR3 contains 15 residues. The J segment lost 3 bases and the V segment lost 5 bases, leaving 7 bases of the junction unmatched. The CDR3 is CASSLGLAEYYEQYF. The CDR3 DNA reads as TGTGCCAGCAGTCTCGGACTAGCGGAATACTACGAGCAGTACTTC.

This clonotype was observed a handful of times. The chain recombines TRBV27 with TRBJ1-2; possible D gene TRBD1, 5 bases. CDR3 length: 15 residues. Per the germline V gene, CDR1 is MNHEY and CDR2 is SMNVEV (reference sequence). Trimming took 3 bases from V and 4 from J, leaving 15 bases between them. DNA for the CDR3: TGTGCCAGCAGTTTCATCCGGGACGGAGCCTATGGCTACACCTTC. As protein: CASSFIRDGAYGYTF.

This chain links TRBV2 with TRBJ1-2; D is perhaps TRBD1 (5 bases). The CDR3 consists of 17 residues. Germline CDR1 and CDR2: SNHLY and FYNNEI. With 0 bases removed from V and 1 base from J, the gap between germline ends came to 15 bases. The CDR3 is CASSEAFKGKDNYGYTF. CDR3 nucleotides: TGTGCCAGCAGTGAAGCCTTCAAGGGGAAGGATAACTATGGCTACACCTTC.

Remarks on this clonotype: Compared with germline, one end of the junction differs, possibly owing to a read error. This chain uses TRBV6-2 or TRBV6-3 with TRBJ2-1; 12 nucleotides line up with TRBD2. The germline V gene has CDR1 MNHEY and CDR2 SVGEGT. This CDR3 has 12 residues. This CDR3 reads CASSPAGLAGIF. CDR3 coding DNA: TGTGCCAGCAGCCCTGCCGGACTAGCGGGAATATTC.

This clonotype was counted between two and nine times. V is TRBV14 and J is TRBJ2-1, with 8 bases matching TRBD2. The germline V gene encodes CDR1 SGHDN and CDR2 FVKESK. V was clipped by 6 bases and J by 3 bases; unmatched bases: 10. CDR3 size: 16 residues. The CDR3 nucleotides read TGTGCCAGCAGTCCAAGGGTCCTAGCGGGCTACAATGAGCAGTTCTTC. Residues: CASSPRVLAGYNEQFF.

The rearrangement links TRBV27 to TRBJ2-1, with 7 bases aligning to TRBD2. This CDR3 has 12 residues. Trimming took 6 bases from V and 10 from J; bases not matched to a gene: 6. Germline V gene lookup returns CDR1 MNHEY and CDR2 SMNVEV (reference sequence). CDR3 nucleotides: TGTGCCAGCAGACACTACGGGGGGGAGCAGTTCTTC. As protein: CASRHYGGEQFF.

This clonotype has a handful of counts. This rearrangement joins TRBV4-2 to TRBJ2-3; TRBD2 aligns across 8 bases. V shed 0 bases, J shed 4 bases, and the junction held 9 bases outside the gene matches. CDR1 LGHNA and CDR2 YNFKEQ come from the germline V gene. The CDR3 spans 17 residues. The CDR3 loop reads CASSQDGEREWPDTQYF. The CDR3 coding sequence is TGTGCCAGCAGCCAAGATGGAGAGCGGGAGTGGCCAGATACGCAGTATTTT.

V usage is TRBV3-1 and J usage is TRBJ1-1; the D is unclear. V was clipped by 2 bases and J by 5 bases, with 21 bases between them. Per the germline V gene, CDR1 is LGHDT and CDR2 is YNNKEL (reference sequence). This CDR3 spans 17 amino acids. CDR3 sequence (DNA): TGTGCCAGCAGCCAAAGCGTAGTTGGACTCGGTAGTACTGAAGCTTTCTTT. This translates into CASSQSVVGLGSTEAFF.

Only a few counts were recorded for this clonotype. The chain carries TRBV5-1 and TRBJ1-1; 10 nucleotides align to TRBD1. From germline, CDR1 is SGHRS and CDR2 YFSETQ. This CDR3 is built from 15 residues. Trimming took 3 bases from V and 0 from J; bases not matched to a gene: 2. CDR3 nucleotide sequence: TGCGCCAGCAGCTGGGACAGGGGCCTGAACACTGAAGCTTTCTTT. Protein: CASSWDRGLNTEAFF.

The CDR3 DNA sequence: TGTGCCTGGAGTGGTAACACCGGGGAGCTGTTTTTT. Amino acids: CAWSGNTGELFF. This chain links TRBV30 with TRBJ2-2; D gene ambiguous. Germline CDR1 reads GTSNPN; CDR2 reads SVGIG (reference sequence). This CDR3 contains 12 residues. V was clipped by 1 base and J by 2 bases, with 2 bases between them.

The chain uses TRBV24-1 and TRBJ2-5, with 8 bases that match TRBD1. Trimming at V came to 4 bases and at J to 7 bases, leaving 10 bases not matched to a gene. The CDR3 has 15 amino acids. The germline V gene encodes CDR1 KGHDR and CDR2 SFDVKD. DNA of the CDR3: TGTGCCACCAGTGACCCCGGACAGGGCCGTGGGACCCAGTACTTC. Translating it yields CATSDPGQGRGTQYF.

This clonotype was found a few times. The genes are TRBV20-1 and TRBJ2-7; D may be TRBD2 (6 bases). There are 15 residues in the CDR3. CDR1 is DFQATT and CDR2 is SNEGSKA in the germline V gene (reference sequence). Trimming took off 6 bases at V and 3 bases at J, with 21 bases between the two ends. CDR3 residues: CSATGDLKSLYEQYF. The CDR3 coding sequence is TGCAGTGCCACTGGGGACTTAAAATCCCTCTACGAGCAGTACTTC.

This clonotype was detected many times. This CDR3 is CASSVGQGHHEQYF. CDR3 coding DNA: TGTGCCAGCAGTGTAGGGCAGGGTCACCACGAGCAGTACTTC. This rearrangement joins TRBV27 to TRBJ2-7, with D possibly matching TRBD1 (5 bases). The germline CDR1 and CDR2 sequences are MNHEY and SMNVEV (reference sequence). Trimming pared 5 bases from V and 5 bases from J, leaving 16 bases between. The CDR3 sequence is 14 residues long.

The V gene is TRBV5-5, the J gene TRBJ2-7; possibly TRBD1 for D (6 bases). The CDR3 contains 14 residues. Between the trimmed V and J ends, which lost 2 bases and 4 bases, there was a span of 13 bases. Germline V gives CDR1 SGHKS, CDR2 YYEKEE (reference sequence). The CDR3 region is CASSFPWQGYEQYF. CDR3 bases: TGTGCCAGCAGCTTTCCGTGGCAGGGGTACGAGCAGTACTTC.

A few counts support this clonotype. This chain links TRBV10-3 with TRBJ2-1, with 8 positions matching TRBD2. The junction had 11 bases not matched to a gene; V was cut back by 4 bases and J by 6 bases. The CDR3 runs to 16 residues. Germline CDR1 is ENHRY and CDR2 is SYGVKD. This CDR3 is CAISGGLAGGANEQFF. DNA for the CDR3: TGTGCCATCAGTGGGGGACTGGCGGGAGGAGCCAATGAGCAGTTCTTC.

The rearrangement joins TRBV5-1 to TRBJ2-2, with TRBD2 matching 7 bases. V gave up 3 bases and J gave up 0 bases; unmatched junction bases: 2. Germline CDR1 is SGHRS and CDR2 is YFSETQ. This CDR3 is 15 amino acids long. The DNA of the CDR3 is TGCGCCAGCAGCTGGGACTATACGAACACCGGGGAGCTGTTTTTT. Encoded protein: CASSWDYTNTGELFF.

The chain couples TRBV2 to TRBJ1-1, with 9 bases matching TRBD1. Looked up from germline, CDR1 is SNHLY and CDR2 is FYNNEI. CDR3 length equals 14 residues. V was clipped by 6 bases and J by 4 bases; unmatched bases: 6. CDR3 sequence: CASRQQGASTEAFF. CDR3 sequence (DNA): TGTGCCAGCAGGCAACAGGGGGCTAGCACTGAAGCTTTCTTT.

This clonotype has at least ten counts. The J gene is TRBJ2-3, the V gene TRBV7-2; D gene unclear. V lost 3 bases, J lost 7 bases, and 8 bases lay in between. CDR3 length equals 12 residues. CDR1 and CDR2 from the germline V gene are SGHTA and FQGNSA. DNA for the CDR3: TGTGCCAGCAGCTTTGCGCCGAATACGCAGTATTTT. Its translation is CASSFAPNTQYF.

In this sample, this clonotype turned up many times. CDR3 region: CASSLIRGGETGELFF. DNA for the CDR3: TGTGCCAGCAGTTTAATTCGGGGCGGGGAGACCGGGGAGCTGTTTTTT. V usage is TRBV12-3 or TRBV12-4 and J usage is TRBJ2-2; possibly TRBD2 for D (6 bases). Trimming took 2 bases from V and 5 from J, leaving 15 bases between them. This CDR3 has 16 residues.